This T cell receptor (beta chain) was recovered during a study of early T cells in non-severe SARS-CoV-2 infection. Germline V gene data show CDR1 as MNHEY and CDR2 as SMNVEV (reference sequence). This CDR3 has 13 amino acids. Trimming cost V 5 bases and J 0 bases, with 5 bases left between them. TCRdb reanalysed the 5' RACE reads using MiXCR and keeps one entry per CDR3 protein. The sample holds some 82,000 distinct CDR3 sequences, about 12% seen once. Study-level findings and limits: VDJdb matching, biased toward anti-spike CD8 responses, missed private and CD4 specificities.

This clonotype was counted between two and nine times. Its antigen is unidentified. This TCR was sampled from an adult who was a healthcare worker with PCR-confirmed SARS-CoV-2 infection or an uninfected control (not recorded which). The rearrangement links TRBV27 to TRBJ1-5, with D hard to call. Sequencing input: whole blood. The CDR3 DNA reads TGTGCCAGCAGTGATAGTAGCAATCAGCCCCAGCATTTT. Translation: CASSDSSNQPQHF.